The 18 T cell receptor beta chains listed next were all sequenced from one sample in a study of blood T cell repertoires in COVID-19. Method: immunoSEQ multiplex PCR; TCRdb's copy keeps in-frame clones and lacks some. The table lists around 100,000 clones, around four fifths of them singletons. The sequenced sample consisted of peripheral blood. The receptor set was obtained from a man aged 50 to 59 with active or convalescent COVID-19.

Written as DNA, the CDR3 is TGTGCCAGTAGTGGCCGGAACACTGAAGCTTTCTTT. Residues: CASSGRNTEAFF. The gene calls are TRBV19 and TRBJ1-1; D is unresolved. The germline gives CDR1 LNHDA, CDR2 SQIVND (reference sequence). The CDR3 contains 12 residues. V was cut by 5 bases and J by 1 base, with 5 bases left in between.

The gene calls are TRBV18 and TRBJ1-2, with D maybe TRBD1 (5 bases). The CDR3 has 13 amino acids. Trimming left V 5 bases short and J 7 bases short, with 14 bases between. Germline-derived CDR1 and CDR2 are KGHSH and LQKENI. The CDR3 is CASSEEGLGGYTF. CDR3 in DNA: TGTGCCAGCTCAGAGGAGGGGCTCGGTGGCTACACCTTC. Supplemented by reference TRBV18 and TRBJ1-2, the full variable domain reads NAGVMQNPRHLVRRRGQEARLRCSPMKGHSHVYWYRQLPEEGLKFMVYLQKENIIDESGMPKERFSAEFPKEGPSILRIQQVVRGDSAAYFCASSEEGLGGYTFGSGTRLTVV.

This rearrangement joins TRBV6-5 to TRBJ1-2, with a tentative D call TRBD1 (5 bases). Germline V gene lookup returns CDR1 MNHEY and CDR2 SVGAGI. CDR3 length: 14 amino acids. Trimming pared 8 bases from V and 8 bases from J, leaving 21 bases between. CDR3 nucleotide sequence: TGTGCCAGCCGCATGCAAGGGGTGGATTTAGGCTACACCTTC. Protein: CASRMQGVDLGYTF.

The CDR3 spells CATSDFTGANTGELFF. Written as DNA, the CDR3 is TGTGCCACCAGTGATTTTACGGGAGCGAACACCGGGGAGCTGTTTTTT. V gene TRBV24-1 combines with J gene TRBJ2-2, with a weak D call TRBD2 (6 bases). Trimming left V 1 base short and J 0 bases short, with 8 bases between. Germline CDR1 KGHDR, CDR2 SFDVKD. The CDR3 runs to 16 residues.

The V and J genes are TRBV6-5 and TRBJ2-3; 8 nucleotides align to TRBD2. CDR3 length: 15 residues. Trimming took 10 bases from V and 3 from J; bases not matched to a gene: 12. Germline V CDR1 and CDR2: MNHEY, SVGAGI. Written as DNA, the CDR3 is TGTGCCATCCGAAGAGCGGGAGCTAGGACAGATACGCAGTATTTT. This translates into CAIRRAGARTDTQYF.

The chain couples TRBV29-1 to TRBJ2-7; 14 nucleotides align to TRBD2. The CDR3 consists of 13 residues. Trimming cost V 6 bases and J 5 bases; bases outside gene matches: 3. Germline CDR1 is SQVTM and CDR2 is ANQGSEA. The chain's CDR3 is CSVGTSGSHEQYF. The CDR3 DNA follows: TGCAGCGTAGGGACTAGCGGGAGCCACGAGCAGTACTTC.

The CDR3 here is CASSIRGATSSGELFF. CDR3 nucleotide sequence: TGTGCCAGTAGTATCCGAGGGGCAACTAGCTCCGGGGAGCTGTTTTTT. This chain uses TRBV19 with TRBJ2-2, with D possibly matching TRBD2 (6 bases). Germline V CDR1 and CDR2: LNHDA, SQIVND (reference sequence). Trimming shortened V by 3 bases and J by 6 bases, and 17 bases separated the two germline ends. The CDR3 consists of 16 residues. The full variable domain, with the rest looked up from reference TRBV19 and TRBJ2-2, is DGGITQSPKYLFRKEGQNVTLSCEQNLNHDAMYWYRQDPGQGLRLIYYSQIVNDFQKGDIAEGYSVSREKKESFPLTVTSAQKNPTAFYLCASSIRGATSSGELFFGEGSRLTVL.

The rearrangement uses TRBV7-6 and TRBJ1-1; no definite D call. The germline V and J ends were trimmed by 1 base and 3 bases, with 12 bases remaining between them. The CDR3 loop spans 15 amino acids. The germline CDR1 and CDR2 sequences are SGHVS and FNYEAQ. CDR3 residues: CASSLDPGGDTEAFF. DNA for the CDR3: TGTGCCAGCAGCTTAGATCCGGGAGGCGACACTGAAGCTTTCTTT.

The CDR3 sequence is CASSFRGFPKPQHF. The CDR3 nucleotides read TGTGCCAGCAGTTTCAGGGGTTTCCCGAAGCCCCAGCATTTT. This chain joins TRBV28 and TRBJ1-5, with a possible D match to TRBD1 (6 bases). Trimming shortened V by 3 bases and J by 8 bases, and 14 bases separated the two germline ends. Germline loops: CDR1 MDHEN, CDR2 SYDVKM. The CDR3 loop spans 14 amino acids. Using reference TRBV28 and TRBJ1-5 for the parts outside the CDR3, the full variable domain is DVKVTQSSRYLVKRTGEKVFLECVQDMDHENMFWYRQDPGLGLRLIYFSYDVKMKEKGDIPEGYSVSREKKERFSLILESASTNQTSMYLCASSFRGFPKPQHFGDGTRLSIL.

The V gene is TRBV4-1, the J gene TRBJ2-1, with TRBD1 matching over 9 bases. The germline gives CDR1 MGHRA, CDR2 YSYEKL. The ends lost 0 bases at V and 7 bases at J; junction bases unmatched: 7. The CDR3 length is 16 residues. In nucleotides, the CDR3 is TGCGCCAGCAGCCAAGATAGGGGACAGGGCGTGAATGAGCAGTTCTTC. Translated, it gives CASSQDRGQGVNEQFF.

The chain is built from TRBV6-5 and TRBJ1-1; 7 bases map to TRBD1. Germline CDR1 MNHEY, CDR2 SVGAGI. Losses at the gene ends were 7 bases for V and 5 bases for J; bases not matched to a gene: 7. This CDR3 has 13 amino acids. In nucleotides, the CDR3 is TGTGCCAGCAACCGACAGGGTTATACTGAAGCTTTCTTT. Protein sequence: CASNRQGYTEAFF.

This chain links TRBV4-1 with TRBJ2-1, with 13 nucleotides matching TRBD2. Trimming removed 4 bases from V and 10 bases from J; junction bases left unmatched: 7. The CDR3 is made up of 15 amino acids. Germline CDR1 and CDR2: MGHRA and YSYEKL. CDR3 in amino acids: CASSPTGLAGAEQFF. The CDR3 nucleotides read TGCGCCAGCAGCCCAACCGGACTAGCGGGAGCCGAGCAGTTCTTC.

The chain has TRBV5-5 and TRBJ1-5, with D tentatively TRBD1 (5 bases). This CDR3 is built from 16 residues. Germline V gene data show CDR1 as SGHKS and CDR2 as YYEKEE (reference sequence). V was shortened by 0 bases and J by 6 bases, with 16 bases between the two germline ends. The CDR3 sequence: CASSLESGRVSQPQHF. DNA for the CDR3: TGTGCCAGCAGCTTGGAGTCTGGCAGGGTAAGTCAGCCCCAGCATTTT.

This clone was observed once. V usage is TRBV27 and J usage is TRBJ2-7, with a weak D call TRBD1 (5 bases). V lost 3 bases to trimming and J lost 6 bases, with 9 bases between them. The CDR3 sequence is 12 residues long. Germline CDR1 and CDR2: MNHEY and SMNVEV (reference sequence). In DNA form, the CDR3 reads TGTGCCAGCAGTTTTTGGCAGGGCGAGCAGTACTTC. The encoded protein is CASSFWQGEQYF.

CDR3 region: CASSSGVEGDIQYF. CDR3 coding DNA: TGTGCCAGCAGCTCGGGAGTTGAGGGAGACATTCAGTACTTC. The chain combines TRBV7-3 with TRBJ2-4; maybe TRBD2 (6 bases). CDR1 is SGHTA and CDR2 is FQGTGA in the germline V gene. The CDR3 totals 14 residues. V lost 4 bases and J 8 bases, leaving 15 bases between the germline ends.

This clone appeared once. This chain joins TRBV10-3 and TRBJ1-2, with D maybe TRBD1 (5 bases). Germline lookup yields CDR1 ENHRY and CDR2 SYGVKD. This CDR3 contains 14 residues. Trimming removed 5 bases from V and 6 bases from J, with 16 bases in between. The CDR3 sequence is CAISPPPPGDGYTF. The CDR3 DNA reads TGTGCCATCAGTCCTCCCCCCCCGGGGGATGGCTACACCTTC.

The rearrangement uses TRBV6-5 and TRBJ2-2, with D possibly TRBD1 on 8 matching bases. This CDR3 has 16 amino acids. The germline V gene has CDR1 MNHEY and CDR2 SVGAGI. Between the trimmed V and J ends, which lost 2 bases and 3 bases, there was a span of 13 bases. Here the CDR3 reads CASSYGQGGDTGELFF. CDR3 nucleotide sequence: TGTGCCAGCAGTTACGGACAGGGAGGGGACACCGGGGAGCTGTTTTTT.

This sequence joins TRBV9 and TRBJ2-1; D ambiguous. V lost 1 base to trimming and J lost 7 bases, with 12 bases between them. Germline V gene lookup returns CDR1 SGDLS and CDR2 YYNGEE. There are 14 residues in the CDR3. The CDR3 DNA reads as TGTGCCAGCAGCGTACAGTCAAGTTCTAATGAGCAGTTCTTC. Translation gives CASSVQSSSNEQFF.